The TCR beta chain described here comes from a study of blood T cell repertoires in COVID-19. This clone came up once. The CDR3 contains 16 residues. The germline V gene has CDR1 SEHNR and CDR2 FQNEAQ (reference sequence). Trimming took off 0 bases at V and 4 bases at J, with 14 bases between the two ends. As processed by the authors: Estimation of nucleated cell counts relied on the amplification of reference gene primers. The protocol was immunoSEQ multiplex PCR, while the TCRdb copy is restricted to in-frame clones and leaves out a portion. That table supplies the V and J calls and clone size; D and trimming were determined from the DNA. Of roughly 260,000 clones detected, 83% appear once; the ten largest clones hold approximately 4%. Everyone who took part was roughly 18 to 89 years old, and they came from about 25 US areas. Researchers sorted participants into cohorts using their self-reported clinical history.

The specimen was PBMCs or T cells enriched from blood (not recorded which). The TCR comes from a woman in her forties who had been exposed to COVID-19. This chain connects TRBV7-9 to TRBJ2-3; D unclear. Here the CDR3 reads CASSLAWSTIADTQYF. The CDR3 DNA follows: TGTGCCAGCAGCTTAGCGTGGAGTACGATCGCAGATACGCAGTATTTT.